A selection of T cell receptor beta chains follows, all from one sample in a study of shared clonotypes between healthy human individuals. The repertoire was sequenced with immunoSEQ multiplex PCR; TCRdb's copy has only in-frame clones and lacks some. The sample shows about 820,000 clones, 92% of them seen only once. The material sequenced was naive CD8+ T cells sorted from blood. The receptor source for this set is a man aged 25 to 45 in good health. The CDR3 runs from the conserved cysteine through the conserved F or W. D genes are given only for firm matches. The listing skips clone size in some rows; elsewhere it reads once, few, many or a size class.

TRBD2	TRBV19	TRBJ2-3	once	TGTGCCAGTAGTTCTAGCGGGAGTCCCCCAGATACGCAGTATTTT	CASSSSGSPPDTQYF
TRBD2	TRBV4-1	TRBJ2-1	-	TGCGCCAGCAGCCACATAGCGGGAGGAACAGCGAATGAGCAGTTCTTC	CASSHIAGGTANEQFF
-	TRBV4-1	TRBJ2-7	-	TGCGCCAGCAGCCAAGATGCGGCCTACGAGCAGTACTTC	CASSQDAAYEQYF
-	TRBV6-6	TRBJ1-1	-	TGTGCCAGCAGTTACTCCCAGGACACGAACACTGAAGCTTTCTTT	CASSYSQDTNTEAFF
TRBD2	TRBV27	TRBJ2-5	-	TGTGCCAGCAGTGCTTCTAGCGGGAGGGCGACCCAGTACTTC	CASSASSGRATQYF
-	TRBV28	TRBJ2-3	-	TGTGCCAGCAGTTTCTTAGTGGCCACAGATACGCAGTATTTT	CASSFLVATDTQYF
-	TRBV21-1	TRBJ1-2	-	TGTGCCAGCACCCCTGCCTCCCTGGGCTACACCTTC	CASTPASLGYTF
-	TRBV11-2	TRBJ2-7	-	TGTGCCAGCAGCTTTGGGGACCCCTACGAGCAGTACTTC	CASSFGDPYEQYF
TRBD1	TRBV5-1	TRBJ2-1	-	TGCGCCAGCAGCCAGACAGGGCTTGGCAATGAGCAGTTCTTC	CASSQTGLGNEQFF
-	TRBV7-3	TRBJ2-3	-	TGTGCCAGCAGCTTAGGGGGATCTTGGGGGATCCCAGATACGCAGTATTTT	CASSLGGSWGIPDTQYF
-	TRBV2	TRBJ2-1	-	TGTGCCGGAGGACTACCGGTGGGCAATGAGCAGTTCTTC	CAGGLPVGNEQFF
TRBD2	TRBV27	TRBJ2-5	-	TGTGCCAGCAGAGTAAGGGCGGGAGATATGGAGACCCAGTACTTC	CASRVRAGDMETQYF
-	TRBV9	TRBJ2-3	-	TGTGCCAGCACCCGTAGCGGCTTCTTCACAGATACGCAGTATTTT	CASTRSGFFTDTQYF